The 25 T cell receptor beta chains below all came from one sample that was sequenced in a study of blood T cell repertoires in COVID-19. Method: immunoSEQ multiplex PCR; TCRdb's copy keeps in-frame clones and lacks some. The table lists some 70,000 clones, 65% to 80% of them singletons. The sequencing input was peripheral blood. All receptors come from a woman between 50 and 59 years old with acute or convalescent COVID-19.

The CDR3 region has the DNA TGTGCCAGCAGCCCTGGACAAGGTACTGAAGCTTTCTTT. This translates into CASSPGQGTEAFF. This sequence joins TRBV11-2 and TRBJ1-1; possible D gene TRBD1, 5 bases. The CDR3 loop spans 13 amino acids. Trimming removed 5 bases from V and 5 bases from J, with 12 bases in between. The germline V gene has CDR1 SGHAT and CDR2 FQNNGV.

J is TRBJ2-2 and V is TRBV24-1; 10 bases line up with TRBD1. Germline values: CDR1 KGHDR, CDR2 SFDVKD. V lost 1 base and J lost 0; bases outside the gene matches: 10. This CDR3 has 20 amino acids. The CDR3 DNA sequence: TGTGCCACCAGTGATTTACCGGGACAGGGGTCCAACGCGAACACCGGGGAGCTGTTTTTT. Protein product: CATSDLPGQGSNANTGELFF.

This rearrangement joins TRBV19 to TRBJ1-1; D not certain. This CDR3 contains 15 residues. The ends were cut back, 1 base at V and 6 bases at J, with 15 bases in the middle. Germline CDR1 LNHDA, CDR2 SQIVND (reference sequence). As DNA, the CDR3 is TGTGCCAGTAGTATAGGGGCCATGGGGAGGCCTGAAGCTTTCTTT. This translates into CASSIGAMGRPEAFF.

V usage is TRBV6-2 or TRBV6-3 and J usage is TRBJ2-3; D is uncertain. V lost 6 bases, J lost 1 base, and 14 bases lay in between. Germline-derived CDR1 and CDR2 are MNHEY and SVGEGT. This CDR3 is 15 amino acids long. CDR3 loop: CASSLLSEGTDTQYF. In DNA form, the CDR3 reads TGTGCCAGCAGCCTACTAAGCGAAGGCACAGATACGCAGTATTTT.

V and J are TRBV5-1 and TRBJ2-1, with D possibly matching TRBD2 (6 bases). V was shortened by 0 bases and J by 8 bases, with 18 bases between the two germline ends. In germline, CDR1 is SGHRS, CDR2 YFSETQ. The CDR3 length is 16 residues. CDR3 region: CASSLALGGREDEQFF. CDR3 DNA: TGCGCCAGCAGCTTGGCATTGGGTGGGCGGGAAGATGAGCAGTTCTTC.

This clone is a singleton in its sample. V usage is TRBV9 and J usage is TRBJ2-1; D not resolved. Trimming removed 5 bases at V and 2 bases at J, with 14 bases between. Germline V gives CDR1 SGDLS, CDR2 YYNGEE. The CDR3 totals 15 residues. In DNA form, the CDR3 reads TGTGCCAGCAGTGGAACCCTAGGTCCCTACAATGAGCAGTTCTTC. It codes for CASSGTLGPYNEQFF.

This clone was seen a handful of times. The V gene is TRBV3-1 (or the pseudogene TRBV3-2), the J gene TRBJ2-7; TRBD1 is a possible D gene (6 bases). Deletions cut 2 bases from V and 2 bases from J, with 10 bases between. The germline V gene encodes CDR1 LGHDT and CDR2 YNNKEL (reference sequence). The CDR3 length is 14 residues. CDR3 loop: CASSQTGTTYEQYF. CDR3 bases: TGTGCCAGCAGCCAAACCGGGACAACCTACGAGCAGTACTTC.

The chain links TRBV7-9 to TRBJ1-1; D is undetermined. The length of the CDR3 is 12 residues. The V and J ends lost 3 bases and 4 bases respectively, with 6 bases between them. Germline CDR1 and CDR2: SEHNR and FQNEAQ (reference sequence). The chain's CDR3 is CASSFSSTEAFF. DNA of the CDR3: TGTGCCAGCAGCTTTAGTAGCACTGAAGCTTTCTTT.

The rearrangement uses TRBV5-5 and TRBJ1-1; D possibly corresponds to TRBD1 (5 bases). Germline loops: CDR1 SGHKS, CDR2 YYEKEE (reference sequence). The CDR3 is 14 amino acids. Trimming removed 4 bases at V and 1 base at J, with 11 bases between. The CDR3 coding sequence is TGTGCCAGCAGCCGGCAGGGATCGAACACTGAAGCTTTCTTT. It encodes CASSRQGSNTEAFF.

This chain links TRBV6-5 with TRBJ2-7; TRBD1 matches at 10 bases. This CDR3 has 13 amino acids. Germline loops: CDR1 MNHEY, CDR2 SVGAGI. With V trimmed by 8 bases and J by 7 bases, 8 bases remained unmatched. The CDR3 DNA is TGTGCCAGCGGGGGACAGGGGAGAAGGGAGCAGTACTTC. Its protein product is CASGGQGRREQYF.

This clone has only a few counts. The genes are TRBV9 and TRBJ1-1; possible D gene TRBD1, 5 bases. The germline CDR1 and CDR2 sequences are SGDLS and YYNGEE. Trimming stripped 3 bases from V and 1 base from J, with 10 bases between. This CDR3 is built from 14 residues. The CDR3 nucleotides are TGTGCCAGCAGCGATCCAAGGGGGAACACTGAAGCTTTCTTT. This codes for CASSDPRGNTEAFF.

The chain uses TRBV7-9 and TRBJ2-1, with 9 bases matching TRBD2. Germline V gene sequence: CDR1 SEHNR, CDR2 FQNEAQ (reference sequence). The CDR3 spans 14 residues. Trimming cost V 5 bases and J 4 bases; bases outside gene matches: 3. The CDR3, as DNA: TGTGCCAGCAGCCCGACTAGCGGATACAATGAGCAGTTCTTC. Amino acids: CASSPTSGYNEQFF. The complete variable domain, with remaining parts taken from reference TRBV7-9 and TRBJ2-1, reads DTGVSQNPRHKITKRGQNVTFRCDPISEHNRLYWYRQTLGQGPEFLTYFQNEAQLEKSRLLSDRFSAERPKGSFSTLEIQRTEQGDSAMYLCASSPTSGYNEQFFGPGTRLTVL.

This rearrangement joins TRBV12-3 or TRBV12-4 to TRBJ2-7, with 8 bases that match TRBD1. The ends lost 1 base at V and 7 bases at J; junction bases unmatched: 3. The CDR3 loop spans 13 amino acids. The CDR3 DNA follows: TGTGCCAGCAGTTTAGAGCGACAGGGGGAGCAGTACTTC. Translating it yields CASSLERQGEQYF.

This chain uses TRBV12-5 with TRBJ1-4; D may be TRBD1 (6 bases). CDR3 size: 18 residues. V was shortened by 2 bases and J by 4 bases, with 20 bases between the two germline ends. The V gene's germline CDR1 is LGHNT and CDR2 FRNRAP. The CDR3 nucleotides are TGTGCTAGTGGTTTGCCGACAGGTCTCCCGTTCGATAATGAAAAACTGTTTTTT. Encoded protein: CASGLPTGLPFDNEKLFF. Full variable domain (remainder filled in from reference TRBV12-5 and TRBJ1-4): DARVTQTPRHKVTEMGQEVTMRCQPILGHNTVFWYRQTMMQGLELLAYFRNRAPLDDSGMPKDRFSAEMPDATLATLKIQPSEPRDSAVYFCASGLPTGLPFDNEKLFFGSGTQLSVL.

This clone was found once. The rearrangement uses TRBV7-2 and TRBJ2-7, with D perhaps TRBD2 (7 bases). CDR1 and CDR2 (germline): SGHTA, FQGNSA. V lost 3 bases and J 1 base, leaving 10 bases between the germline ends. CDR3 length equals 14 residues. The CDR3: CASSFGGLSYEQYF. The CDR3 DNA is TGTGCCAGCAGCTTCGGGGGGCTTTCCTACGAGCAGTACTTC.

V is TRBV19 and J is TRBJ2-7; 11 bases agree with TRBD2. The CDR3 consists of 13 residues. The germline CDR1 and CDR2 sequences are LNHDA and SQIVND (reference sequence). The V and J ends lost 6 bases and 4 bases, in that order; junction bases with no gene match: 2. CDR3 sequence reads: CASRGLAAYEQYF. The DNA of the CDR3 is TGTGCCAGTAGGGGACTAGCGGCTTACGAGCAGTACTTC.

A remark on this clone: The same CDR3 arises from other DNA sequences in this sample as well. This chain links TRBV18 with TRBJ2-7; 12 bases align to TRBD2. Germline CDR1 is KGHSH and CDR2 is LQKENI. V lost 3 bases, J lost 2 bases, and 2 bases stayed unmatched. The CDR3 covers 15 residues. The CDR3 DNA reads as TGTGCCAGCTCACCTTCTAGCGGGGGGGCCTACGAGCAGTACTTC. Its translation is CASSPSSGGAYEQYF. Filled out from reference TRBV18 and TRBJ2-7, the complete variable domain reads NAGVMQNPRHLVRRRGQEARLRCSPMKGHSHVYWYRQLPEEGLKFMVYLQKENIIDESGMPKERFSAEFPKEGPSILRIQQVVRGDSAAYFCASSPSSGGAYEQYFGPGTRLTVT.

The rearrangement joins TRBV30 to TRBJ2-5; D is unclear. CDR1 is GTSNPN, CDR2 SVGIG, per germline (reference sequence). Trimming shortened V by 3 bases and J by 2 bases, and 13 bases separated the two germline ends. The CDR3 is made up of 14 amino acids. CDR3 nucleotides: TGTGCCTGGAGACCCTCTAGTTCACAAGAGACCCAGTACTTC. As protein: CAWRPSSSQETQYF. The whole variable domain, filled in from reference TRBV30 and TRBJ2-5, reads SQTIHQWPATLVQPVGSPLSLECTVEGTSNPNLYWYRQAAGRGLQLLFYSVGIGQISSEVPQNLSASRPQDRQFILSSKKLLLSDSGFYLCAWRPSSSQETQYFGPGTRLLVL.

The chain uses TRBV30 and TRBJ2-2; no reliable D call. CDR1 and CDR2 (germline): GTSNPN, SVGIG (reference sequence). Deletions cut 0 bases from V and 5 bases from J, with 10 bases between. The CDR3 has 14 residues. As DNA, the CDR3 is TGTGCCTGGAGTGTATCCCCGGTGACCGGGGAGCTGTTTTTT. The encoded protein is CAWSVSPVTGELFF.

J is TRBJ1-1 and V is TRBV2, with unresolved D. Germline V gives CDR1 SNHLY, CDR2 FYNNEI. The CDR3 length is 13 residues. V gave up 7 bases and J gave up 5 bases, with 14 bases separating them. The CDR3 here is CASNSWGGTEAFF. The CDR3 DNA sequence: TGTGCCAGCAACAGCTGGGGAGGGACTGAAGCTTTCTTT.

The V gene is TRBV4-3, the J gene TRBJ2-5, with D perhaps TRBD1 (6 bases). This CDR3 comprises 14 residues. V gave up 4 bases and J gave up 3 bases, with 12 bases separating them. Germline CDR1 and CDR2: LGHNA and YSLEER. The CDR3 region is CASSPGAWEETQYF. As DNA, the CDR3 is TGCGCCAGCAGCCCAGGGGCTTGGGAAGAGACCCAGTACTTC.

The gene calls are TRBV21-1 and TRBJ1-2; the D segment call TRBD1 is taken from the table without a DNA check. TRBV21-1 is noted as a pseudogene. The CDR3 has 15 residues. In DNA, the CDR3 is TGTGCCAGCAGCATAGGACACCACTCCAACTATGGCTACACCTTC. It specifies CASSIGHHSNYGYTF.

The CDR3 coding sequence is TGTGCCAGCAGTTTCGGTCTAGCAAGTACAGATGAGCAGTTCTTC. It is translated as CASSFGLASTDEQFF. The chain is built from TRBV28 and TRBJ2-1; D possibly corresponds to TRBD2 (5 bases). CDR1 is MDHEN and CDR2 is SYDVKM in the germline V gene. V dropped 3 bases and J dropped 8 bases, with 17 bases sitting between them. The CDR3 covers 15 residues.

In DNA form, the CDR3 reads TGTGCCAGCAGCCCACCCGGGGGGGTAGGGGAGACCCAGTACTTC. This encodes CASSPPGGVGETQYF. This rearrangement joins TRBV4-2 to TRBJ2-5; TRBD2 agrees at 8 bases. The V gene end was trimmed by 4 bases and the J gene end by 5 bases; junction bases not matched to a gene: 9. Per germline, CDR1 LGHNA and CDR2 YNFKEQ. This CDR3 comprises 15 residues.

This clone was picked up a small number of times. The CDR3 sequence: CATSEEGIGGYTF. The CDR3 DNA reads as TGTGCCACCAGTGAGGAGGGGATCGGTGGCTACACCTTC. The chain employs TRBV24-1 and TRBJ1-2, with a weak D call TRBD1 (5 bases). This CDR3 is 13 amino acids long. Trimming pared 4 bases from V and 7 bases from J, leaving 12 bases between. Germline V CDR1 and CDR2: KGHDR, SFDVKD.